This TCR beta chain was sequenced during a study of CD4 T cells in relation to SARS-CoV-2 and coronaviruses. CD4+ T cells from unexposed donors were obtained before the COVID-19 pandemic (2011-2018). After around nine days of culture, CD4+ T cells were isolated. In this sample, this clone turned up a few times. What it binds is not known. The protocol was immunoSEQ multiplex PCR, while the TCRdb copy is restricted to in-frame clones and leaves out a portion. The sample holds about 26,000 clones; over 60% are singletons and the top ten take roughly 21%. The CDR3 contains 14 residues. Germline trimming cut 2 bases from V and 5 bases from J; bases unmatched to any gene: 2. Germline V gene data show CDR1 as KGHSH and CDR2 as LQKENI.

Source material: CD4+ T cells from PBMCs, cultured in vitro. This sequence originates from a human donor in good health. The chain joins TRBV18 to TRBJ1-4; 7 bases fit TRBD1. This CDR3 is CASSPRGQNEKLFF. DNA of the CDR3: TGTGCCAGCTCACCAAGGGGACAGAATGAAAAACTGTTTTTT.